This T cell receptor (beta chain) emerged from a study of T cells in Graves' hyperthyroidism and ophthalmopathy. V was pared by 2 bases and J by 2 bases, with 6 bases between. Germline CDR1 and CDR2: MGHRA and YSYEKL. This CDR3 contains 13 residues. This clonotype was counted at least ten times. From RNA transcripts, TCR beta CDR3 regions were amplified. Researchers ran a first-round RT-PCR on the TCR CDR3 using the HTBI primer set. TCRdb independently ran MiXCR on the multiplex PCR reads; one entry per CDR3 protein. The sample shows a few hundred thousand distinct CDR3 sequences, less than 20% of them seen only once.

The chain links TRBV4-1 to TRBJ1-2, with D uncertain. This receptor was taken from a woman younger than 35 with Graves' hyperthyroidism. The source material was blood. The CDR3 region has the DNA TGCGCCAGCAGCCAACAAGAGAACTATGGCTACACCTTC. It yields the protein CASSQQENYGYTF.